Each of the 14 T cell receptor beta chains below was sequenced from the same sample in a study of brain T cells in children with intractable seizures. Method: immunoSEQ multiplex PCR; TCRdb's copy keeps in-frame clones and lacks some. The sample carries approximately 44,000 clones, around 90% recorded once. The sequencing used peripheral blood, collected at surgery. The receptors were gathered from a girl aged 2-10 years with tuberous sclerosis and intractable seizures.

The V gene is TRBV7-2, the J gene TRBJ2-5; D perhaps matches TRBD1 (5 bases). The CDR3 is 13 residues long. The germline gives CDR1 SGHTA, CDR2 FQGNSA. V was shortened by 4 bases and J by 4 bases, with 10 bases between the two germline ends. The CDR3 spells CASSSRGSETQYF. The DNA for the CDR3 is TGTGCCAGCAGCTCAAGGGGTTCAGAGACCCAGTACTTC.

This clone was seen a few times. V is TRBV2 and J is TRBJ2-7; 8 bases are a match to TRBD1. The CDR3 runs 14 residues. Germline V gene sequence: CDR1 SNHLY, CDR2 FYNNEI. J lost 2 bases, V lost 5 bases, and 5 bases had no gene match. The CDR3: CASSRQGSPYEQYV. CDR3 coding DNA: TGTGCCAGCAGTAGACAGGGGTCTCCCTACGAGCAGTACGTC.

The chain joins TRBV28 to TRBJ1-6, with D hard to call. Germline CDR1 and CDR2: MDHEN and SYDVKM. This CDR3 comprises 15 residues. Trimming shortened V by 6 bases and J by 4 bases, and 13 bases separated the two germline ends. The CDR3 sequence: CASSPSWGYNSPLHF. In nucleotides, the CDR3 is TGTGCCAGCAGCCCCAGTTGGGGTTATAATTCACCCCTCCACTTT. The complete variable domain, with remaining parts taken from reference TRBV28 and TRBJ1-6, reads DVKVTQSSRYLVKRTGEKVFLECVQDMDHENMFWYRQDPGLGLRLIYFSYDVKMKEKGDIPEGYSVSREKKERFSLILESASTNQTSMYLCASSPSWGYNSPLHFGNGTRLTVT.

This clone was detected only once. This chain joins TRBV7-2 and TRBJ2-3; TRBD1 matches at 7 bases. Germline V CDR1 and CDR2: SGHTA, FQGNSA. The trim removed 1 base at V and 1 base at J, leaving 5 bases unmatched. The CDR3 is made up of 16 amino acids. The CDR3 loop reads CASSLEDRVGTDTQYF. The CDR3 coding sequence is TGTGCCAGCAGCTTAGAAGACAGGGTCGGCACAGATACGCAGTATTTT.

The V gene is TRBV2, the J gene TRBJ1-2; D remains unclear. CDR1 and CDR2 (germline): SNHLY, FYNNEI. CDR3 size: 13 residues. V shed 5 bases and J shed 5 bases, with 12 bases lying between them. CDR3 in amino acids: CASSRTEKYGYTF. CDR3 bases: TGTGCCAGCAGTAGGACTGAAAAATATGGCTACACCTTC.

CDR3 protein: CASSPDRGAVMEQFF. Here the CDR3 DNA reads TGTGCCAGCTCACCGGACAGGGGAGCGGTTATGGAGCAGTTCTTC. The chain joins TRBV18 to TRBJ2-1; TRBD1 matches at 9 bases. The V gene's germline CDR1 is KGHSH and CDR2 LQKENI. V shed 3 bases and J 10 bases; nucleotides not matched to a gene: 10. There are 15 residues in the CDR3.

The genes are TRBV29-1 and TRBJ2-2; D uncertain. V lost 0 bases and J lost 4, with 9 bases in between. The CDR3 totals 14 residues. The V gene's germline CDR1 is SQVTM and CDR2 ANQGSEA. The CDR3 here is CSVEDQVPTGELFF. Here the CDR3 DNA reads TGCAGCGTTGAAGATCAAGTTCCCACCGGGGAGCTGTTTTTT.

This clone was detected a few times. The rearrangement links TRBV13 to TRBJ2-1, with D maybe TRBD2 (5 bases). The CDR3 length is 13 residues. V lost 3 bases, J lost 9 bases, and 12 bases lay in between. CDR1 and CDR2 (germline): PRHDT, FYEKMQ (reference sequence). CDR3 loop: CASSFLGGLEQFF. The CDR3 DNA sequence: TGTGCCAGCAGCTTTTTAGGAGGTCTTGAGCAGTTCTTC.

CDR3 residues: CASSEMVGTDTQYF. Written as DNA, the CDR3 is TGTGCCAGCAGTGAGATGGTGGGCACAGATACGCAGTATTTT. The V gene is TRBV2, the J gene TRBJ2-3, with D unresolved. Trimming took off 3 bases at V and 1 base at J, with 8 bases between the two ends. The CDR3 extends over 14 amino acids. Germline V CDR1 and CDR2: SNHLY, FYNNEI.

The V and J genes are TRBV10-3 and TRBJ2-6; unclear D gene. The CDR3 consists of 15 residues. Germline CDR1 ENHRY, CDR2 SYGVKD. V was cut by 2 bases and J by 4 bases, with 9 bases left in between. Written as DNA, the CDR3 is TGTGCCATCAGTGAGGGGCCAGGAGGGGCCAACGTCCTGACTTTC. Translation gives CAISEGPGGANVLTF.

This chain links TRBV9 with TRBJ1-1; no clear D gene. The CDR3 is 13 residues long. Germline V gives CDR1 SGDLS, CDR2 YYNGEE. V lost 4 bases, J lost 4 bases, and 11 bases lay in between. The CDR3 DNA is TGTGCCAGCAGCCCCCCCCCGACCACTGAAGCTTTCTTT. This codes for CASSPPPTTEAFF.

This clone was counted a single time. The chain carries TRBV5-6 and TRBJ1-5; D gene uncertain. The CDR3 contains 16 residues. Germline V CDR1 and CDR2: SGHDT, YYEEEE. V was shortened by 2 bases and J by 0 bases, with 12 bases between the two germline ends. The CDR3, as DNA: TGTGCCAGCAGCTTAAGAGCCGGTGGTAGCAATCAGCCCCAGCATTTT. Translated: CASSLRAGGSNQPQHF.

This rearrangement joins TRBV2 to TRBJ2-2; 9 nucleotides match TRBD1. CDR3 size: 16 residues. Germline V CDR1 and CDR2: SNHLY, FYNNEI. The J segment lost 7 bases and the V segment lost 0 bases, leaving 6 bases of the junction unmatched. The CDR3, as DNA: TGTGCCAGCAGTGAAGCCCGGACAGGGGAAAGCGGGGAGCTGTTTTTT. Encoded protein: CASSEARTGESGELFF.

This clone was recorded a few times. Other nucleotide sequences in the sample specify the same CDR3. The chain has TRBV6-1 and TRBJ1-2, with unresolved D. The CDR3 has 12 residues. Germline V lookup: CDR1 MNHNS, CDR2 SASEGT. The germline V and J ends were trimmed by 2 bases and 4 bases, with 5 bases remaining between them. The CDR3 here is CASSESLYGYTF. The CDR3 nucleotides read TGTGCCAGCAGTGAATCCCTCTATGGCTACACCTTC.